A single sample is the source of the 29 T cell receptor beta chains below, sequenced in a study of STAT5B mutations in CD4+ large granular lymphocyte leukemia (dated by TCRdb to 2021 to 2024). The method behind the library was the immunoSEQ multiplex PCR assay. TCRdb retrieved this table from immuneACCESS and kept in-frame rearrangements only. Not all clones are present; in checked studies, unresolved V genes account for under half, and no reason is known for the remainder. The sample contains tens of thousands of clones, 65% to 90% of them found a single time. Jointly, the top ten make up roughly 1.2% of the sample. The sample consisted of CD4+ T cells from blood buffy coats. The receptors were gathered from a human donor in good health.

The chain links TRBV27 to TRBJ1-5, with a weak D call TRBD1 (5 bases). Trimming took 2 bases from V and 4 from J, leaving 9 bases between them. The germline CDR1 and CDR2 sequences are MNHEY and SMNVEV (reference sequence). The CDR3 loop spans 14 amino acids. The CDR3 reads CASSLQDRNQPQHF. Written as DNA, the CDR3 is TGTGCCAGCAGTTTACAAGACAGAAATCAGCCCCAGCATTTT.

This clone was seen a handful of times. V usage is TRBV6-1 and J usage is TRBJ1-2; 7 nucleotides agree with TRBD1. Trimming at V came to 6 bases and at J to 4 bases, leaving 2 bases not matched to a gene. The CDR3 totals 12 residues. The germline V gene encodes CDR1 MNHNS and CDR2 SASEGT. Here the CDR3 DNA reads TGTGCCAGCAGACAGGGGTTCTATGGCTACACCTTC. It translates to CASRQGFYGYTF.

The chain couples TRBV30 to TRBJ1-4; 8 bases are a match to TRBD1. Germline V CDR1 and CDR2: GTSNPN, SVGIG (reference sequence). J was trimmed by 8 bases and V by 0 bases; bases with no gene match: 20. This CDR3 comprises 19 residues. CDR3 in amino acids: CAWSVGLGDRFISGEKLFF. The CDR3 DNA reads TGTGCCTGGAGTGTAGGGTTGGGGGACAGGTTCATATCAGGGGAAAAACTGTTTTTT.

This clone turned up a few times. V is TRBV4-2 and J is TRBJ2-7, with a possible D match to TRBD1 (6 bases). Trimming cost V 0 bases and J 3 bases, with 12 bases left between them. Per the germline V gene, CDR1 is LGHNA and CDR2 is YNFKEQ. The CDR3 covers 15 residues. The CDR3 sequence: CASSQDLGTYYEQYF. In nucleotides, the CDR3 is TGTGCCAGCAGCCAAGATTTGGGGACATACTACGAGCAGTACTTC.

The chain couples TRBV6-5 to TRBJ2-3, with 7 bases lining up with TRBD1. The CDR3 contains 13 residues. The J segment lost 5 bases and the V segment lost 7 bases, leaving 6 bases of the junction unmatched. The V gene's germline CDR1 is MNHEY and CDR2 SVGAGI. For the CDR3, the DNA is TGTGCCAGCAAAACAGGGGTTGTAGATACGCAGTATTTT. Translating gives CASKTGVVDTQYF.

The sample holds one count of this clone. The genes are TRBV28 and TRBJ1-3; 11 positions match TRBD1. The germline V gene encodes CDR1 MDHEN and CDR2 SYDVKM. The J segment lost 2 bases and the V segment lost 5 bases, leaving 5 bases of the junction unmatched. The CDR3 runs 16 residues. CDR3 loop: CASSAGQGATGNTIYF. Here the CDR3 DNA reads TGTGCCAGCAGTGCCGGACAGGGGGCGACTGGAAACACCATATATTTT.

The gene calls are TRBV19 and TRBJ1-5, with a tentative D call TRBD1 (5 bases). V was cut by 4 bases and J by 1 base, with 14 bases left in between. CDR3 length: 16 residues. CDR1 LNHDA and CDR2 SQIVND come from the germline V gene (reference sequence). The CDR3 DNA reads TGTGCCAGTAGTACCCGGGTCAGGGCGAGCAATCAGCCCCAGCATTTT. Encoded protein: CASSTRVRASNQPQHF.

The rearrangement joins TRBV5-1 to TRBJ2-1; 9 bases agree with TRBD2. Germline values: CDR1 SGHRS, CDR2 YFSETQ. Germline trimming cut 0 bases from V and 6 bases from J; bases unmatched to any gene: 4. The CDR3 covers 15 residues. The CDR3 loop reads CASSLGGGAFNEQFF. DNA for the CDR3: TGCGCCAGCAGCTTGGGCGGGGGGGCCTTCAATGAGCAGTTCTTC.

CDR3 loop: CASSPAGGVQETQYF. The CDR3 region has the DNA TGTGCCAGCAGCCCAGCGGGGGGGGTTCAAGAGACCCAGTACTTC. The genes are TRBV28 and TRBJ2-5, with TRBD2 matching 10 bases. The CDR3 is 15 amino acids. V lost 6 bases and J lost 2; bases outside the gene matches: 6. Germline assignment: CDR1 MDHEN and CDR2 SYDVKM.

This clone appeared a few times. The chain is built from TRBV7-3 and TRBJ1-1; no definite D call. CDR1 and CDR2 from the germline V gene are SGHTA and FQGTGA. V lost 0 bases, J lost 0 bases, and 8 bases lay in between. The CDR3 sequence is 15 residues long. The CDR3 DNA is TGTGCCAGCAGCTTAACCCGGGCAATGAACACTGAAGCTTTCTTT. The encoded protein is CASSLTRAMNTEAFF.

This clone has just one count. The chain is built from TRBV6-6 and TRBJ1-1; D may be TRBD1 (5 bases). The CDR3 loop spans 15 amino acids. V was cut by 4 bases and J by 1 base, with 13 bases left in between. CDR1 and CDR2 (germline): MNHNY, SVGAGI (reference sequence). Here the CDR3 reads CASSSRDRKNTEAFF. The DNA of the CDR3 is TGTGCCAGCAGTTCCCGAGACAGAAAGAACACTGAAGCTTTCTTT.

The V and J genes are TRBV11-3 and TRBJ2-7, with 9 bases that match TRBD1. With V trimmed by 1 base and J by 4 bases, 8 bases remained unmatched. Germline V lookup: CDR1 SGHNT, CDR2 YENEEA. The CDR3 is 16 residues long. The CDR3 DNA reads as TGTGCCAGCAGCTTAGGGCGACAGGGGGAAAGGTACGAGCAGTACTTC. The encoded protein is CASSLGRQGERYEQYF.

This chain connects TRBV5-4 to TRBJ1-2; the D gene is possibly TRBD1 (5 bases). The CDR3 contains 14 residues. Germline V lookup: CDR1 SGHNT, CDR2 YYREEE (reference sequence). V dropped 4 bases and J dropped 5 bases, with 15 bases sitting between them. The CDR3 is CASSPFRAAYGYTF. The CDR3 DNA sequence: TGTGCCAGCAGCCCCTTCAGGGCAGCTTATGGCTACACCTTC.

The chain couples TRBV9 to TRBJ2-3; D possibly corresponds to TRBD2 (7 bases). The V and J ends lost 3 bases and 1 base respectively, with 12 bases between them. CDR3 length: 15 amino acids. From germline, CDR1 is SGDLS and CDR2 YYNGEE. In DNA form, the CDR3 reads TGTGCCAGCAGCGAGGGGGGGAGCGGCACAGATACGCAGTATTTT. Translated, it gives CASSEGGSGTDTQYF.

J is TRBJ2-3 and V is TRBV4-3, with 7 bases matching TRBD2. With 4 bases clipped from V and 4 bases from J, the junction kept 11 bases outside the gene matches. CDR1 and CDR2 from the germline V gene are LGHNA and YSLEER. This CDR3 is built from 16 residues. The CDR3 spells CASSPRGGNQPDTQYF. The CDR3 coding sequence is TGCGCCAGCAGCCCGCGGGGAGGGAACCAGCCAGATACGCAGTATTTT.

V is TRBV4-3 and J is TRBJ2-7, with 7 bases aligning to TRBD2. The CDR3 extends over 18 amino acids. Germline V CDR1 and CDR2: LGHNA, YSLEER. V shed 0 bases, J shed 1 base, and the junction held 12 bases outside the gene matches. The CDR3 protein is CASSQDWGGGLFSYEQYF. The DNA of the CDR3 is TGCGCCAGCAGCCAAGATTGGGGGGGAGGGCTTTTTTCCTACGAGCAGTACTTC.

This chain joins TRBV28 and TRBJ1-5; D is uncertain. V lost 3 bases and J 6 bases, leaving 15 bases between the germline ends. CDR1 and CDR2 (germline): MDHEN, SYDVKM. There are 15 residues in the CDR3. Written as DNA, the CDR3 is TGTGCCAGCAGTTTCGGAGGACGTTCGGGTCAGCCCCAGCATTTT. Translating it yields CASSFGGRSGQPQHF.

The J gene is TRBJ2-7, the V gene TRBV10-1; the match to TRBD2 covers 9 bases. J was trimmed by 2 bases and V by 2 bases; bases with no gene match: 10. The germline V gene has CDR1 WNHNN and CDR2 SYGVQD (reference sequence). This CDR3 has 17 residues. CDR3 protein: CASSEIRERGAAYEQYF. The CDR3 coding sequence is TGCGCCAGCAGTGAGATAAGAGAGCGGGGGGCCGCCTACGAGCAGTACTTC.

The V and J genes are TRBV6-5 and TRBJ2-7, with 7 bases that match TRBD1. Germline trimming cut 4 bases from V and 3 bases from J; bases unmatched to any gene: 9. The CDR3 is 15 amino acids. Germline V gives CDR1 MNHEY, CDR2 SVGAGI. CDR3 DNA: TGTGCCAGCAGTTCCCGGACAGGCCTAAGCTACGAGCAGTACTTC. Residues: CASSSRTGLSYEQYF.

This chain joins TRBV18 and TRBJ1-4; tentatively, D is TRBD1 (5 bases). Trimming cost V 2 bases and J 8 bases, with 15 bases left between them. Germline CDR1 is KGHSH and CDR2 is LQKENI. This CDR3 has 15 residues. The CDR3 DNA reads as TGTGCCAGCTCACCATACCAGGGTATAAGGGAAAAACTGTTTTTT. Protein sequence: CASSPYQGIREKLFF.

CDR3: CASSYSRWSGGYTF. The CDR3 DNA follows: TGTGCCAGCAGTTACTCTAGGTGGTCGGGTGGCTACACCTTC. V and J are TRBV6-5 and TRBJ1-2; no firm D call. Looked up from germline, CDR1 is MNHEY and CDR2 is SVGAGI. V lost 0 bases to trimming and J lost 7 bases, with 12 bases between them. There are 14 residues in the CDR3.

J is TRBJ2-7 and V is TRBV29-1, with D possibly called TRBD1 or TRBD2 (5 bases each). Germline CDR1 reads SQVTM; CDR2 reads ANQGSEA. This CDR3 has 13 amino acids. Trimming removed 4 bases at V and 7 bases at J, with 17 bases between. CDR3 amino acids: CSVARGRGGEQYF. CDR3 in DNA: TGCAGCGTTGCCCGGGGTAGGGGCGGAGAGCAGTACTTC.

V is TRBV18 and J is TRBJ1-1; a possible D gene is TRBD1 (5 bases). Germline-derived CDR1 and CDR2 are KGHSH and LQKENI. The length of the CDR3 is 13 residues. V was pared by 6 bases and J by 10 bases, with 18 bases between. CDR3 region: CASSLKEGDVAFF. The CDR3 DNA reads TGTGCCAGCTCCCTCAAGGAAGGGGACGTAGCTTTCTTT.

The chain recombines TRBV9 with TRBJ2-7, with 7 bases that match TRBD1. The CDR3 runs 14 residues. The ends lost 4 bases at V and 0 bases at J; junction bases unmatched: 4. Germline V gives CDR1 SGDLS, CDR2 YYNGEE. The CDR3 DNA reads as TGTGCCAGCAGCAAACAGGGGAGCTCCTACGAGCAGTACTTC. Protein product: CASSKQGSSYEQYF. Using reference TRBV9 and TRBJ2-7 for the parts outside the CDR3, the full variable domain is DSGVTQTPKHLITATGQRVTLRCSPRSGDLSVYWYQQSLDQGLQFLIQYYNGEERAKGNILERFSAQQFPDLHSELNLSSLELGDSALYFCASSKQGSSYEQYFGPGTRLTVT.

The chain couples TRBV11-1 to TRBJ2-3, with D possibly being TRBD2 (5 bases). This CDR3 is built from 13 residues. The V gene lost 3 bases and the J gene lost 4 bases, with 8 bases spanning the gap. CDR1 is SGHAT, CDR2 FQDESV, per germline (reference sequence). CDR3 in amino acids: CASSFEGSDTQYF. DNA of the CDR3: TGTGCCAGCAGCTTTGAGGGTTCAGATACGCAGTATTTT.

The V gene is TRBV6-5, the J gene TRBJ2-1; 11 nucleotides line up with TRBD2. CDR1 is MNHEY and CDR2 is SVGAGI in the germline V gene. The CDR3 is 14 amino acids. Unmatched junction bases numbered 14, after V lost 7 bases and J lost 15 bases. CDR3 bases: TGTGCCAGCACTCAGGGTGCGACTAGCGGGGTTGTGTTCTTC. Protein product: CASTQGATSGVVFF.

The chain links TRBV2 to TRBJ2-1, with no clear D. This CDR3 region has 11 residues. From germline, CDR1 is SNHLY and CDR2 FYNNEI. Trimming pared 3 bases from V and 10 bases from J, leaving 7 bases between. The CDR3 reads CASSDAAEQFF. For the CDR3, the DNA is TGTGCCAGCAGTGACGCGGCAGAGCAGTTCTTC.

The chain uses TRBV9 and TRBJ1-1; perhaps TRBD1 as D (6 bases). With 0 bases removed from V and 1 base from J, the gap between germline ends came to 7 bases. CDR1 is SGDLS, CDR2 YYNGEE, per germline. The CDR3 is made up of 14 amino acids. This CDR3 reads CASSVGTENTEAFF. The CDR3 bases are TGTGCCAGCAGCGTAGGGACAGAGAACACTGAAGCTTTCTTT.

V usage is TRBV7-9 and J usage is TRBJ2-3, with 9 nucleotides matching TRBD1. The ends lost 4 bases at V and 3 bases at J; junction bases unmatched: 2. This CDR3 comprises 14 residues. Germline V lookup: CDR1 SEHNR, CDR2 FQNEAQ (reference sequence). CDR3 in amino acids: CASSSDRGTDTQYF. The CDR3 bases are TGTGCCAGCAGCTCCGACAGGGGGACAGATACGCAGTATTTT.